This T cell receptor (beta chain) is drawn from a study of blood T cell repertoires in COVID-19. Across the study: Collection of acute and convalescent COVID-19 samples took place in the United States, Italy and Spain.

The ends were cut back, 1 base at V and 2 bases at J, with 10 bases in the middle. The CDR3 extends over 14 amino acids. CDR1 is SGHKS and CDR2 is YYEKEE in the germline V gene (reference sequence). Original analysis: From reference gene primer amplification, estimates of nucleated cell counts were derived. Using immunoSEQ multiplex PCR, the repertoire was profiled, and TCRdb retains in-frame clones only, with some absent. V and J calls plus clone size are reproduced from that table; the DNA served to infer D and trimming. The repertoire has some 75,000 clones, more than 60% of them found once; the top ten carry 15% to 20%.

This receptor was identified in a woman older than 75 with active or convalescent COVID-19. The sample comprised peripheral blood. The chain couples TRBV5-5 to TRBJ2-7, with no clear D. The CDR3 region is CASSLSAGTYEQYF. The CDR3 DNA reads as TGTGCCAGCAGCTTGTCTGCAGGAACCTACGAGCAGTACTTC.